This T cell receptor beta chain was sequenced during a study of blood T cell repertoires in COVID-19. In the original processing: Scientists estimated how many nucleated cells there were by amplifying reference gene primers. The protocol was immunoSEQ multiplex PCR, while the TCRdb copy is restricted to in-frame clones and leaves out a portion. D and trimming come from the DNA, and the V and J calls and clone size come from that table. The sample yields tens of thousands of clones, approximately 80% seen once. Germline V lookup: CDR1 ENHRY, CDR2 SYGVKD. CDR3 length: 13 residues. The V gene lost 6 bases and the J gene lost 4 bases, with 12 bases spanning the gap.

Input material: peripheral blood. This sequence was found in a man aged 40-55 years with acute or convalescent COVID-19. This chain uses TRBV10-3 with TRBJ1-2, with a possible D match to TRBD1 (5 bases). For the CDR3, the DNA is TGTGCCATCAGGTACGGAGGGGCCTATGGCTACACCTTC. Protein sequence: CAIRYGGAYGYTF.